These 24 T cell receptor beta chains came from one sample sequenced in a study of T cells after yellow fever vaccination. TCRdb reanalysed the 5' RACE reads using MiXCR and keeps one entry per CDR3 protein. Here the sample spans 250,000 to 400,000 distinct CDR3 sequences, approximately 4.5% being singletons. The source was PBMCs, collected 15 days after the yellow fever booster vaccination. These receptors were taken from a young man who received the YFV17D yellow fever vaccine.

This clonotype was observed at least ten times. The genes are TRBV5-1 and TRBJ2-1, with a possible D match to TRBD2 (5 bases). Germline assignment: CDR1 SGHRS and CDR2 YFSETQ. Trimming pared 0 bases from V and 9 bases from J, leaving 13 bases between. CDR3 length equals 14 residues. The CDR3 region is CASSLDPGVGEQFF. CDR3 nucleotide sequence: TGCGCCAGCAGCTTGGATCCCGGGGTCGGTGAGCAGTTCTTC. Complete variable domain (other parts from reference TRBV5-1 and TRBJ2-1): KAGVTQTPRYLIKTRGQQVTLSCSPISGHRSVSWYQQTPGQGLQFLFEYFSETQRNKGNFPGRFSGRQFSNSRSEMNVSTLELGDSALYLCASSLDPGVGEQFFGPGTRLTVL.

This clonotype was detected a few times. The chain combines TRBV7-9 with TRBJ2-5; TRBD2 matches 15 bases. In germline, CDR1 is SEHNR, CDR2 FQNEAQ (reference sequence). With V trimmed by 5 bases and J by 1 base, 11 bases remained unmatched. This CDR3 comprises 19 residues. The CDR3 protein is CASSTGLAGGQTLQETQYF. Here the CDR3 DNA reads TGTGCCAGCAGCACAGGACTAGCGGGGGGGCAGACGCTCCAAGAGACCCAGTACTTC.

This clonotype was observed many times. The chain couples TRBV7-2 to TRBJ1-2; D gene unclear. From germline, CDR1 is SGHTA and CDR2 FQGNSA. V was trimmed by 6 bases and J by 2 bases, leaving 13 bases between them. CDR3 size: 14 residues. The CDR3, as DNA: TGTGCCAGCAGGAGACCCGGGGTCAACTATGGCTACACCTTC. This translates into CASRRPGVNYGYTF.

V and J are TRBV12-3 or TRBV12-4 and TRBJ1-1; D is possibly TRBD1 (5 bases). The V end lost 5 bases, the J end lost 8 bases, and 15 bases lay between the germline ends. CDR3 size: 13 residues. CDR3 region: CASSPAVGPEAFF. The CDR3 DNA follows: TGTGCCAGCAGTCCGGCGGTGGGACCGGAAGCTTTCTTT.

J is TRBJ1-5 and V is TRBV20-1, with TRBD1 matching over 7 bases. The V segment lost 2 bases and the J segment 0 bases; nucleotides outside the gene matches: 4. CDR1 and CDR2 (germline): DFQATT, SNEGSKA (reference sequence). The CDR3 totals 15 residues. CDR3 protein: CSARLTGVSNQPQHF. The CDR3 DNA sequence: TGCAGTGCTAGACTAACAGGGGTTAGCAATCAGCCCCAGCATTTT.

The CDR3 loop reads CASSQGLGLEEKLFF. In DNA form, the CDR3 reads TGTGCCAGCAGCCAGGGGCTGGGGCTGGAGGAAAAACTGTTTTTT. V usage is TRBV6-1 and J usage is TRBJ1-4, with D tentatively TRBD1 (6 bases). Germline lookup yields CDR1 MNHNS and CDR2 SASEGT. This CDR3 comprises 15 residues. V lost 6 bases and J lost 8, with 19 bases in between.

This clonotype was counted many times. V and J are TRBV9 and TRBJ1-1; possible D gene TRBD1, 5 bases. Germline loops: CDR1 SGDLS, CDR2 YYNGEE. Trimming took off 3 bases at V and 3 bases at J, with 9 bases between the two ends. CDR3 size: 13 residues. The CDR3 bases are TGTGCCAGCAGCGGCAGGGCGGACACTGAAGCTTTCTTT. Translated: CASSGRADTEAFF.

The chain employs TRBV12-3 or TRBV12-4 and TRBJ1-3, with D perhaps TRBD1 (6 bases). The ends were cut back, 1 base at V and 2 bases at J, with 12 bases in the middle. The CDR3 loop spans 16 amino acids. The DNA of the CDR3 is TGTGCCAGCAGTTTAGGAGGGACATACCCTGGAAACACCATATATTTT. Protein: CASSLGGTYPGNTIYF.

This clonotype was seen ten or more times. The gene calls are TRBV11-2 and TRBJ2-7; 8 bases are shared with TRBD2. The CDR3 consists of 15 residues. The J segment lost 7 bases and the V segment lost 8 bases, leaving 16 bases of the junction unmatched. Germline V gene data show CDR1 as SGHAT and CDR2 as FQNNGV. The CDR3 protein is CASSHIVAGPWEQYF. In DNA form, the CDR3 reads TGTGCCAGCTCCCATATAGTAGCGGGGCCGTGGGAGCAGTACTTC.

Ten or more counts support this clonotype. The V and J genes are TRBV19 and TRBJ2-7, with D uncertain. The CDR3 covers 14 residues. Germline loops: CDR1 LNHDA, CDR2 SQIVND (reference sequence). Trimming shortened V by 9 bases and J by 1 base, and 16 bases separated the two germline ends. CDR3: CARTKGTDSYEQYV. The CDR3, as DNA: TGTGCCAGAACGAAGGGAACGGATTCCTACGAGCAGTACGTC.

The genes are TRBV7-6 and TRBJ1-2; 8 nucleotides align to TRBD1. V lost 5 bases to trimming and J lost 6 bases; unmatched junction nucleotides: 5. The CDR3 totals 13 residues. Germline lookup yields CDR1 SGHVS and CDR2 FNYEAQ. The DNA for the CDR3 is TGTGCCAGCAGCCTGACAGGGGTTGATGGCTACACCTTC. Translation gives CASSLTGVDGYTF.

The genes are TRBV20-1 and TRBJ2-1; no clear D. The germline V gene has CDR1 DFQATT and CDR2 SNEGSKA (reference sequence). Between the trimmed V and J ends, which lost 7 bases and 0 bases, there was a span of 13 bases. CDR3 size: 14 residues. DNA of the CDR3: TGCAGTGGTCTCGGGCTAAACTCCTACAATGAGCAGTTCTTC. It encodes CSGLGLNSYNEQFF.

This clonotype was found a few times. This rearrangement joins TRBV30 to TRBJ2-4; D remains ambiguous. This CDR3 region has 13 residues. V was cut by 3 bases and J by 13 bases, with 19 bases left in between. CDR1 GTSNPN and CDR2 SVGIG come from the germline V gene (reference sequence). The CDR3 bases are TGTGCCTGGAGGGCTCCCCTACTGGGTTCACAGTACTTC. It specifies CAWRAPLLGSQYF.

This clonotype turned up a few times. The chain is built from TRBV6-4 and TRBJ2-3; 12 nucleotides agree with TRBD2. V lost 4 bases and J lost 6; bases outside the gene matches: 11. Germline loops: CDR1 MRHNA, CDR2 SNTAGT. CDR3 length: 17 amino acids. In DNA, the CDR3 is TGTGCCAGCAGTGGCCGACTAGCGGGGGTGCCCTTGGATACGCAGTATTTT. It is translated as CASSGRLAGVPLDTQYF.

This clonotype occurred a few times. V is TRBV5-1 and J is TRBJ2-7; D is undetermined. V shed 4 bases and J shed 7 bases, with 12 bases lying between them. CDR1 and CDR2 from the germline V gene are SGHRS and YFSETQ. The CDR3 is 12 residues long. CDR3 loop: CASSQGSREQYF. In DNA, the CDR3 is TGCGCCAGCAGCCAAGGGTCAAGGGAGCAGTACTTC.

The CDR3 loop reads CASSQDPSSDTQYF. The CDR3 DNA follows: TGTGCCAGCAGCCAAGACCCTAGTTCAGATACGCAGTATTTT. V gene TRBV14 combines with J gene TRBJ2-3, with unresolved D. In germline, CDR1 is SGHDN, CDR2 FVKESK. The CDR3 is made up of 14 amino acids. V gave up 0 bases and J gave up 4 bases, with 8 bases separating them.

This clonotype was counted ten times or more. The CDR3 reads CASSYGTSYMGETQYF. The CDR3 coding sequence is TGTGCCAGCAGTTACGGGACATCTTATATGGGGGAGACCCAGTACTTC. The V call is TRBV6-5, the J call TRBJ2-5; D is possibly TRBD1 (6 bases). The CDR3 consists of 16 residues. The germline gives CDR1 MNHEY, CDR2 SVGAGI. The V end was cut by 2 bases, the J end by 5 bases, with 18 bases between.

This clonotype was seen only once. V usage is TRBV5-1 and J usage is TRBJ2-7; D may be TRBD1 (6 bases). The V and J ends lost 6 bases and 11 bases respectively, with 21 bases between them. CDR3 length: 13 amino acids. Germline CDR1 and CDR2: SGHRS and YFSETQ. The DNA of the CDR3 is TGCGCCAGCACCCCGGGACATTTCGGTGAGGAGTACTTC. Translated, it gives CASTPGHFGEEYF.

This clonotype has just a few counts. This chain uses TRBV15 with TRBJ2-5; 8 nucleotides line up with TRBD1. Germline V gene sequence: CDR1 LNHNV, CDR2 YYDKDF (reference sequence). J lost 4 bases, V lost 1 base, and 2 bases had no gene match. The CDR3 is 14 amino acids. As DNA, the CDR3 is TGTGCCACCAGCAGAGCTGGACAGGGAGAGACCCAGTACTTC. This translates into CATSRAGQGETQYF.

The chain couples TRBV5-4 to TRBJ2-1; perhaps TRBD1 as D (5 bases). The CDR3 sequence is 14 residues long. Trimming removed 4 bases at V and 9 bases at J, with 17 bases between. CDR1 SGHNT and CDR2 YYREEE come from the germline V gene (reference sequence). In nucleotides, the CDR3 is TGTGCCAGCAGCCCAACAGCTGGGGCGGTTGAGCAGTTCTTC. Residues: CASSPTAGAVEQFF. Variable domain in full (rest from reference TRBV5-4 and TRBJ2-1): ETGVTQSPTHLIKTRGQQVTLRCSSQSGHNTVSWYQQALGQGPQFIFQYYREEENGRGNFPPRFSGLQFPNYSSELNVNALELDDSALYLCASSPTAGAVEQFFGPGTRLTVL.

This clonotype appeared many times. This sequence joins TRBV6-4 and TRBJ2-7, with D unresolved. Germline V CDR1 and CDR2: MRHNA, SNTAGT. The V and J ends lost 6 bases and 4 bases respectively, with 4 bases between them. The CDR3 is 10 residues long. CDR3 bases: TGTGCCAGCAGGTTTTACGAGCAGTACGTC. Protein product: CASRFYEQYV.

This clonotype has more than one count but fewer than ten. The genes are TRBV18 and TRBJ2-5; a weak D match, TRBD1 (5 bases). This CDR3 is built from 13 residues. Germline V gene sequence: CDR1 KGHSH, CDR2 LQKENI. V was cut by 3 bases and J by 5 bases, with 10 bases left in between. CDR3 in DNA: TGTGCCAGCTCACCCTCAGGGTTGGAGACCCAGTACTTC. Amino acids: CASSPSGLETQYF. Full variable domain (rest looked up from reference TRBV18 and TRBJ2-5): NAGVMQNPRHLVRRRGQEARLRCSPMKGHSHVYWYRQLPEEGLKFMVYLQKENIIDESGMPKERFSAEFPKEGPSILRIQQVVRGDSAAYFCASSPSGLETQYFGPGTRLLVL.

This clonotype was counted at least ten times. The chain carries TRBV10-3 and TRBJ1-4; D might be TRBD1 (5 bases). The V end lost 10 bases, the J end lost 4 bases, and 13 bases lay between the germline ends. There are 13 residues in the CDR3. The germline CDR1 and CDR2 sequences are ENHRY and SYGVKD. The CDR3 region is CASLRDLNEKLFF. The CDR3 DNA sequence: TGTGCCAGCCTCAGGGATCTTAATGAAAAACTGTTTTTT.

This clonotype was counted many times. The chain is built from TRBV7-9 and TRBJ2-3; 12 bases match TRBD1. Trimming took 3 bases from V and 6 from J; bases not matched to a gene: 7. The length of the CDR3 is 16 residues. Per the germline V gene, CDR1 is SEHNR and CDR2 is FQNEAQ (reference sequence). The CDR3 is CASSFGDRGLKDTQYF. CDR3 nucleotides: TGTGCCAGCAGCTTTGGGGACAGGGGGCTAAAGGATACGCAGTATTTT.